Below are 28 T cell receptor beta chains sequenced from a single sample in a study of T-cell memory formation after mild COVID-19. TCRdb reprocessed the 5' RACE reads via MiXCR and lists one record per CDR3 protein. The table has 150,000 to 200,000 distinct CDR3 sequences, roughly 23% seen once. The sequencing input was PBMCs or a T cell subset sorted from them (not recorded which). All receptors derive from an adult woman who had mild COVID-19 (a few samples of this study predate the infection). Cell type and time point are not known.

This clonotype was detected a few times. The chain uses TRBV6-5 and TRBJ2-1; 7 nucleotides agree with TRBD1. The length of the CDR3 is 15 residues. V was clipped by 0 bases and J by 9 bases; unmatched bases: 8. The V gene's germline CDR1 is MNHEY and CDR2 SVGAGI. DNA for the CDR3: TGTGCCAGCAGTTACTCGATACAGGGGAAGAGTGAGCAGTTCTTC. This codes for CASSYSIQGKSEQFF.

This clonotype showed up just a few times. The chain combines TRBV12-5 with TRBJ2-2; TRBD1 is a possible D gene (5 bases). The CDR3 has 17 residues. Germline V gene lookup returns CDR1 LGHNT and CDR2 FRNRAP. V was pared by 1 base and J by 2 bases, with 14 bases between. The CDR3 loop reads CASGLGFLQGNTGELFF. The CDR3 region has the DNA TGTGCTAGTGGTTTGGGCTTTCTCCAGGGTAACACCGGGGAGCTGTTTTTT.

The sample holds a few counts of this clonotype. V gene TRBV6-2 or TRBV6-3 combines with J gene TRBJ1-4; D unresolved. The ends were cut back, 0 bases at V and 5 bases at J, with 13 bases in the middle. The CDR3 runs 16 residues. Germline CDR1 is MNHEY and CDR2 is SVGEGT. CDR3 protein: CASSYSAADLNEKLFF. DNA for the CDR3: TGTGCCAGCAGTTACTCAGCGGCCGACCTCAATGAAAAACTGTTTTTT.

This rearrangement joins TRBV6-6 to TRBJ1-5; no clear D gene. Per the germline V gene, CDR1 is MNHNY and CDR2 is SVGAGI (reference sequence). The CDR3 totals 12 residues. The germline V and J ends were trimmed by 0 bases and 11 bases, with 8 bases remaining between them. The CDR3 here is CASSYSPEAQHF. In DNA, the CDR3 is TGTGCCAGCAGTTACTCTCCGGAGGCCCAGCATTTT.

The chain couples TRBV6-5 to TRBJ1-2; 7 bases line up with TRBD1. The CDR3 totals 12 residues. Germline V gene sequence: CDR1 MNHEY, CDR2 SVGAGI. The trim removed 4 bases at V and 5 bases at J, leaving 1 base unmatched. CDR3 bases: TGTGCCAGCAGTTTGACAGGGTATGGCTACACCTTC. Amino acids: CASSLTGYGYTF.

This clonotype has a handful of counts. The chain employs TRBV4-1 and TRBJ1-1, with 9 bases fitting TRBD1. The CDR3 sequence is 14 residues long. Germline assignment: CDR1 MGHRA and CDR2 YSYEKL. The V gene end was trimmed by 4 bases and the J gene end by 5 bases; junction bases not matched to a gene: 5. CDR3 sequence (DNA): TGCGCCAGCAGCCGAAAGACAGGGGGGACTGAAGCTTTCTTT. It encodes CASSRKTGGTEAFF.

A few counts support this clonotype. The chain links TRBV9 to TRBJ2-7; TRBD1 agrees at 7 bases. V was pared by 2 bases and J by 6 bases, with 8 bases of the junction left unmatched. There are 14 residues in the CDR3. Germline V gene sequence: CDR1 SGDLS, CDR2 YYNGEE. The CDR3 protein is CASSVGGTVSEQYF. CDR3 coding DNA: TGTGCCAGCAGCGTCGGTGGGACAGTATCCGAGCAGTACTTC.

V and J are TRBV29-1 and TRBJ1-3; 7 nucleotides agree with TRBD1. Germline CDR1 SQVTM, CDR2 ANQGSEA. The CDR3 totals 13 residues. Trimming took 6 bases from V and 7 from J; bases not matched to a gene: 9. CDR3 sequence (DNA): TGCAGCGTGGAGACAGGGAGACGGAACACCATATATTTT. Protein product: CSVETGRRNTIYF. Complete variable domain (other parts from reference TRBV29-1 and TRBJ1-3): SAVISQKPSRDICQRGTSLTIQCQVDSQVTMMFWYRQQPGQSLTLIATANQGSEATYESGFVIDKFPISRPNLTFSTLTVSNMSPEDSSIYLCSVETGRRNTIYFGEGSWLTVV.

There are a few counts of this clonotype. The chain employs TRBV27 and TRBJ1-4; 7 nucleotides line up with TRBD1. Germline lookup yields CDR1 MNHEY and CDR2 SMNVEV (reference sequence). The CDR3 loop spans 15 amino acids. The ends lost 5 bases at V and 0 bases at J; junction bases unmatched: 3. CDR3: CASSPGTATNEKLFF. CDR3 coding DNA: TGTGCCAGCAGTCCCGGGACAGCAACTAATGAAAAACTGTTTTTT.

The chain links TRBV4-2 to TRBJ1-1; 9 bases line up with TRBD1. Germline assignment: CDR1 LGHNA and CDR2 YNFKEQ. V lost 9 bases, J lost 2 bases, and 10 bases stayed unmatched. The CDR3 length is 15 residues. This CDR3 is CARSSGTGLNTEAFF. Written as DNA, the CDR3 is TGTGCCAGAAGCTCGGGGACAGGGTTAAACACTGAAGCTTTCTTT.

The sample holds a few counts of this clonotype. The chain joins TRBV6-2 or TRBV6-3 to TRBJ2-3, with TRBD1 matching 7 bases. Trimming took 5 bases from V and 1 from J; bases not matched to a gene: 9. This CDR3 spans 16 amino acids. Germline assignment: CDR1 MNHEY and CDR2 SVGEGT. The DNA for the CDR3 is TGTGCCAGCAGTCGTAACAGGGGTTACGGCACAGATACGCAGTATTTT. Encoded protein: CASSRNRGYGTDTQYF.

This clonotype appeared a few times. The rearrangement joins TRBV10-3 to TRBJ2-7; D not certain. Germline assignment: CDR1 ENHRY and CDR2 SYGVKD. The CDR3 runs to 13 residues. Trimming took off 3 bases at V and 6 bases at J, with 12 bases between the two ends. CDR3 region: CAISDPPKGEQYF. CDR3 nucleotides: TGTGCCATCAGTGACCCCCCTAAGGGCGAGCAGTACTTC.

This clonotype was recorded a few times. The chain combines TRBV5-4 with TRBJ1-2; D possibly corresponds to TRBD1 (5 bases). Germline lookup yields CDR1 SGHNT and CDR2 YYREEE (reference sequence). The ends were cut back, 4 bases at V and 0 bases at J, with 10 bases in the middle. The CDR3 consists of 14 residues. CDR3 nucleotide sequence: TGTGCCAGCAGCCTAGACAGATCTAACTATGGCTACACCTTC. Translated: CASSLDRSNYGYTF.

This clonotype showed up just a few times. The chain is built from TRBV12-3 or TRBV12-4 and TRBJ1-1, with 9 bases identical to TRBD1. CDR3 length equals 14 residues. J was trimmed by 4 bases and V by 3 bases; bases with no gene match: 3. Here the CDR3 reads CASSFEQGATEAFF. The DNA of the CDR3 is TGTGCCAGCAGTTTCGAACAGGGGGCCACTGAAGCTTTCTTT.

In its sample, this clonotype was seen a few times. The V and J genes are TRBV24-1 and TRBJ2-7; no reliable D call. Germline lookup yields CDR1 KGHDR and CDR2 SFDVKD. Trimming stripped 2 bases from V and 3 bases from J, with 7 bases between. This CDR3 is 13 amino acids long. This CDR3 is CATSDSGHYEQYF. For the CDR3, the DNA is TGTGCCACCAGTGATTCGGGTCACTACGAGCAGTACTTC.

CDR3 coding DNA: TGCGCCAGCAGCCAACTGGACAGGTCGGCTGAAAAACTGTTTTTT. Its protein is CASSQLDRSAEKLFF. V usage is TRBV4-1 and J usage is TRBJ1-4, with 7 positions matching TRBD1. CDR1 is MGHRA and CDR2 is YSYEKL in the germline V gene. The CDR3 has 15 residues. With 2 bases clipped from V and 7 bases from J, the junction kept 7 bases outside the gene matches.

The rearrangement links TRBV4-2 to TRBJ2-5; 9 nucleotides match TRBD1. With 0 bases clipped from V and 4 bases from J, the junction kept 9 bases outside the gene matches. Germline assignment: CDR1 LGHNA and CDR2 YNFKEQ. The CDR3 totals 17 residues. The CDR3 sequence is CASSQDTGGQGRETQYF. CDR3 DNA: TGTGCCAGCAGCCAAGATACGGGCGGACAGGGGAGAGAGACCCAGTACTTC.

The CDR3 DNA reads as TGTGCCATCAGTTGGGGACAGTACTATGGCTACACCTTC. It codes for CAISWGQYYGYTF. The chain links TRBV10-3 to TRBJ1-2; TRBD1 matches 7 bases. The length of the CDR3 is 13 residues. Germline V gene lookup returns CDR1 ENHRY and CDR2 SYGVKD. The V gene end was trimmed by 5 bases and the J gene end by 3 bases; junction bases not matched to a gene: 3.

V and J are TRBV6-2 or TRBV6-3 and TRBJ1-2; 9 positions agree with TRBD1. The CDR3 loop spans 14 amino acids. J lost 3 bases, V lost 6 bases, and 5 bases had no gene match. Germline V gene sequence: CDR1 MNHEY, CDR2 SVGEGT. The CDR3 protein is CASRDRGLDYGYTF. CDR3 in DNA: TGTGCCAGCAGGGACAGGGGACTTGACTATGGCTACACCTTC.

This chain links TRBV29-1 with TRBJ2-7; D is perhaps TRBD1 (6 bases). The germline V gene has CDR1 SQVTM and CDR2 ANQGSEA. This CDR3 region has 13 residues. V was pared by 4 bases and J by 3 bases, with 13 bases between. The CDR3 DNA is TGCAGCGTTGCGACAGGAGTTCGCTACGAGCAGTACTTC. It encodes CSVATGVRYEQYF.

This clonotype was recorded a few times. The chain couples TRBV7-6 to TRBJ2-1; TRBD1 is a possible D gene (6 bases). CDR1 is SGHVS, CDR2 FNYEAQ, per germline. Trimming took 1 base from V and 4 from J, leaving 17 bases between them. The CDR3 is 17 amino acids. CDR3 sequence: CASSLGPGTIFYNEQFF. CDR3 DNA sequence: TGTGCCAGCAGCTTAGGGCCCGGGACAATTTTTTACAATGAGCAGTTCTTC.

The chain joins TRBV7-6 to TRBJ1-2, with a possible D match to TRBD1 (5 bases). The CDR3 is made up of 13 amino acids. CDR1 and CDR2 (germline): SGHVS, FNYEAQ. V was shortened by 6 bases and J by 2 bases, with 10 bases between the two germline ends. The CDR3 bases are TGTGCCAGCAGTGAACACAGGAACTATGGCTACACCTTC. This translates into CASSEHRNYGYTF.

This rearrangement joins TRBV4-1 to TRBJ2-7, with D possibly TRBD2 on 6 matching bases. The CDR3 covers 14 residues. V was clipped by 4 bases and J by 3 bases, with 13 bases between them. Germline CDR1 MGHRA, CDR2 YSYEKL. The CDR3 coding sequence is TGCGCCAGCAGCCCCAAAATGGGGGGCTACGAGCAGTACTTC. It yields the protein CASSPKMGGYEQYF.

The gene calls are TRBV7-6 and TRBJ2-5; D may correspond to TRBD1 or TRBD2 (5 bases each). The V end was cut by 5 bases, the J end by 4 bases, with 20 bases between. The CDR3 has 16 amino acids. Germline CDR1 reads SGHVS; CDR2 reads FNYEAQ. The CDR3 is CASSEPNGRDRETQYF. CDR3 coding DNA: TGTGCCAGCAGCGAACCCAACGGTCGGGACCGAGAGACCCAGTACTTC. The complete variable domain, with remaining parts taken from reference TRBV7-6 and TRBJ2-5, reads GAGVSQSPRYKVTKRGQDVALRCDPISGHVSLYWYRQALGQGPEFLTYFNYEAQQDKSGLPNDRFSAERPEGSISTLTIQRTEQRDSAMYRCASSEPNGRDRETQYFGPGTRLLVL.

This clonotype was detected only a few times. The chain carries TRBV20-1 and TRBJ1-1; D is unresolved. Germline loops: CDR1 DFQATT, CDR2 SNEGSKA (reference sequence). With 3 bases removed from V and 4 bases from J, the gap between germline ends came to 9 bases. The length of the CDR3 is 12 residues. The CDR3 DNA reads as TGCAGTGCTAGGGAAGGAGGCACTGAAGCTTTCTTT. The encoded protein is CSAREGGTEAFF.

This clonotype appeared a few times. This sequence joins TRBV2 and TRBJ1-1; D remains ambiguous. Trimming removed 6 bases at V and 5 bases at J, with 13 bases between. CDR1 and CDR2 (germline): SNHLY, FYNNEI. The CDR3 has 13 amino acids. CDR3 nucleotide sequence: TGTGCCAGCAGAGAATGGATGGGAACTGAAGCTTTCTTT. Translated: CASREWMGTEAFF.

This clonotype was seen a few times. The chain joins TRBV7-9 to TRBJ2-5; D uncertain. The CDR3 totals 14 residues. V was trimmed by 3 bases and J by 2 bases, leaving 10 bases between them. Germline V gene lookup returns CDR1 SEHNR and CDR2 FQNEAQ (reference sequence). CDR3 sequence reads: CASSFVTEQETQYF. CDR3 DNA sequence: TGTGCCAGCAGCTTCGTAACGGAACAAGAGACCCAGTACTTC.

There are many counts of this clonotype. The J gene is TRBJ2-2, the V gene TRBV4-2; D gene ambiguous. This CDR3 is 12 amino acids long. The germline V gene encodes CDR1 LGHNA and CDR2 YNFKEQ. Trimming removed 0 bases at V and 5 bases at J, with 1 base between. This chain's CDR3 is CASSQETGELFF. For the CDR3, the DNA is TGTGCCAGCAGCCAAGAGACCGGGGAGCTGTTTTTT.